This T cell receptor (beta chain) was identified in a study of T cells in Graves' hyperthyroidism and ophthalmopathy (dated by TCRdb to 2018 to 2020). Background on the whole study: Peripheral blood was collected at initial diagnosis, before any treatment. A discovery cohort of about 96 patients, about 43 with Graves' ophthalmopathy and about 58 with stable Graves' hyperthyroidism, was used to find distinguishing TCR V-J signatures. An independent validation cohort of 18 to 20 hyperthyroidism patients and approximately 17 patients who later progressed to ophthalmopathy tested prospective prediction of ophthalmopathy. The roughly 100 discovery patients were divided at random into training and test sets in a 7:3 ratio. The study also compared thyroid tissue and blood T-cell repertoires from 6 or 7 Graves' hyperthyroidism patients. After sampling, hyperthyroidism patients received methimazole starting at 30 mg daily, and ophthalmopathy patients received high-dose intravenous methylprednisolone. According to the paper, TCR Vbeta CDR3 sequencing was carried out on 135 peripheral blood samples, which came from fewer than 50 ophthalmopathy, under 85 hyperthyroidism and roughly 17 progressor patients. Summary of the overall study and its limitations: Blood samples also contained most of the expanded thyroid clonotypes (frequency above 0.001), which suggests that blood repertoires may reflect thyroid immune responses. Sample size was not statistically predetermined, and blinding of investigators to group allocation was not performed. In validation, the model predicted progression to ophthalmopathy a median of about 6 months before onset, with around 70% sensitivity and 72.22% specificity. A 13 V-J signature model separated ophthalmopathy from stable hyperthyroidism, with just over 85% sensitivity and 81.08% specificity in cross-validation and 80%/75% in testing.

Graves' hyperthyroidism was defined as stable when no progression to ophthalmopathy occurred over 18 months of follow-up. Hyperthyroidism patients were newly diagnosed, with disease duration under 2 months, and aged 18 to 65 years. The study excluded patients with uncontrolled infections, other autoimmune diseases, pregnancy or lactation. Diagnoses were based on clinical symptoms, serum thyroxine and TRAb, thyroid ultrasound and orbital computed tomography. PBMCs were separated from 10 ml of fresh peripheral blood using Ficoll-Paque density gradient centrifugation. Trizol reagent was used to extract total RNA, and RNA quality was then checked on an Agilent 2100 Bioanalyzer. TCR beta CDR3 regions were amplified from RNA transcripts. The first round of RT-PCR for the TCR CDR3 was performed with the HTBI primer set and the Qiagen OneStep RT-PCR kit. Libraries were constructed in a second round of multiplex PCR, after which size selection and purification were carried out. The libraries were sequenced on an Illumina HiSeq2000 using paired-end 100 bp reads. In the source study's methods: SOAPnuke was used to process the raw data, removing reads that contained adapters or uncalled bases, had a mean Phred below 15, or lacked an exact match to the constant primer or identifier. High-quality paired reads were merged with COPE v1.2.5, and unique nucleotide sequences were defined as clonotypes. MiTCR v1.1 was used to align the clonotypes against IMGT TRBV, TRBD and TRBJ reference segments. The analysis included only V-J combinations with a frequency above 0.0001, which together covered about 99% of the repertoires. The TCS score was defined as the ratio of F50 (clonal expansion) to E x V (chaos), calculated using BLOSUM62-based TCRdist between CDR3 peptides within each V-J. Welch's t-statistics and random forest reduced approximately 520 V-J features to about 13, which were used in a naive Bayes classifier (R e1071). TCRdb took the public reads, trimmed them with fastp at Q25, ran MiXCR for clone calling and kept in-frame beta chains. Every distinct CDR3 protein forms one entry, paired with its most common genes and DNA. TCRdb's processing, not the authors' own work, is the source of the V and J calls. A total of hundreds of thousands of distinct CDR3 sequences appear in this sample, 15% to 18% of them only once. The ten largest account for 11% to 15% of the sample.

There are many counts of this clonotype. No antigen is known for it. No base quality information exists; no much larger clone differs at one position. There are 15 amino acids in the CDR3, from cysteine to phenylalanine inclusive. Only the CDR3 DNA is retained, 45 bases long and in frame from the first base. The germline V gene yields LGHNT for CDR1 and FRNRAP for CDR2. V loses 6 bases of germline sequence and J loses 1 base, and the interval between the two ends is 14 bases. The sample consisted of blood. The sequence links TRBV12-5 to TRBJ2-3, with the D gene not clear enough to name. The sequence was obtained from a woman between 18 and 29 years old with Graves' hyperthyroidism. The bases are TGTGCTAGTGGGGATGCGAACAGCGGCACAGATACGCAGTATTTT. Its protein is CASGDANSGTDTQYF.